Listed below are T cell receptor beta chains from one sample, sequenced in a study of T cell clones after liver transplantation. The assay was immunoSEQ multiplex PCR, and TCRdb's table has in-frame clones only and misses some. The profile shows roughly 17,000 clones, around 81% of them singletons. Here the sequenced sample was CD8+ T cells from blood, taken 48 months after liver transplant. The receptors stem from a human patient who received a liver transplant. Some of the T cells may derive from the graft donor. Both conserved end residues are part of each CDR3. The order of the fields is clone size, D gene, J gene, CDR3 length, V gene, CDR3 DNA, CDR3 protein. D genes are given only for firm matches. Only some rows state a clone size, as once, few, many or a class for expanded clones.

size: NA; D: NA; J: TRBJ1-1; length: 15; V: TRBV4-1; DNA: TGCGCCAGCAGCCAAATAAAATCAGGGGACACTGAAGCTTTCTTT; CDR3: CASSQIKSGDTEAFF
size: NA; D: TRBD1; J: TRBJ1-2; length: 13; V: TRBV19; DNA: TGTGCCAGTAGTACGGGACAGGAGCGGGGCTACACCTTC; CDR3: CASSTGQERGYTF
size: once; D: NA; J: TRBJ1-2; length: 11; V: TRBV6-1; DNA: TGTGCCAGCAGTTACCCCGGACATCTCGTCTTC; CDR3: CASSYPGHLVF
size: NA; D: NA; J: TRBJ2-3; length: 15; V: TRBV5-1; DNA: TGCGCCAGCAGCTTGGGGGCCACAGGGACAGATACGCAGTATTTT; CDR3: CASSLGATGTDTQYF
size: once; D: NA; J: TRBJ2-7; length: 14; V: TRBV6-5; DNA: TGTGCCAGCAGTCTCTCGAGGGACTTCTGCGAGCAGTACTTC; CDR3: CASSLSRDFCEQYF
size: NA; D: TRBD1; J: TRBJ1-4; length: 19; V: TRBV11-2; DNA: TGTGCCAGCAGCACTAGGGGGGGACAGCCCGAAAATAATAATGAAAAACTGTTTTTT; CDR3: CASSTRGGQPENNNEKLFF
size: few; D: TRBD2; J: TRBJ2-4; length: 16; V: TRBV5-1; DNA: TGCGCCAGCGCGCTAGCGGGGTTGGTGGCCAAAAACATTCAGTACTTC; CDR3: CASALAGLVAKNIQYF
size: NA; D: TRBD2; J: TRBJ2-3; length: 19; V: TRBV9; DNA: TGTGCCAGCAGCGCACAGACAGGGACTAGCGGGAGGCCCACAGATACGCAGTATTTT; CDR3: CASSAQTGTSGRPTDTQYF
size: NA; D: NA; J: TRBJ1-2; length: 13; V: TRBV5-6; DNA: TGTGCCAGCAGCTCAGGGGAAAACTATGGCTACACCTTC; CDR3: CASSSGENYGYTF
size: few; D: TRBD2; J: TRBJ2-4; length: 17; V: TRBV5-8; DNA: TGTGCCAGCAGCCCGGGGACTAGCGGAATAGCCAAAAACATTCAGTACTTC; CDR3: CASSPGTSGIAKNIQYF
size: NA; D: NA; J: TRBJ2-1; length: 17; V: TRBV9; DNA: TGTGCCAGCAGCGTAGATGACCCAGCAGACGAAAACAATGAGCAGTTCTTC; CDR3: CASSVDDPADENNEQFF
size: NA; D: NA; J: TRBJ1-5; length: 15; V: TRBV19; DNA: TGTGCCAGTAGTATGGAACAGTTAGGAAATCAGCCCCAGCATTTT; CDR3: CASSMEQLGNQPQHF
size: NA; D: TRBD2; J: TRBJ2-5; length: 15; V: TRBV9; DNA: TGTGCCAGCAGCCCCCGGACTAGCGGGAAAGAGACCCAGTACTTC; CDR3: CASSPRTSGKETQYF
size: few; D: NA; J: TRBJ1-2; length: 14; V: TRBV2; DNA: TGTGCCAGCAGTGAAGACAGTGGGCTCTATGGCTACACCTTC; CDR3: CASSEDSGLYGYTF
size: NA; D: NA; J: TRBJ1-2; length: 12; V: TRBV4-3; DNA: TGCGCCAGCAGCCAAGGGGAAAATGGCTACACCTTC; CDR3: CASSQGENGYTF
size: NA; D: NA; J: TRBJ1-3; length: 12; V: TRBV7-9; DNA: TGTGCCAGCAGTCCCAGACCAAACACCATATATTTT; CDR3: CASSPRPNTIYF
size: NA; D: TRBD1; J: TRBJ2-5; length: 16; V: TRBV7-3; DNA: TGTGCCAGCAGCCAAATAGGACAGGGGCTGGGGGAGACCCAGTACTTC; CDR3: CASSQIGQGLGETQYF
size: NA; D: NA; J: TRBJ2-5; length: 15; V: TRBV10-2; DNA: TGCGCCAGCAGTGATTCGGCAGCCCTTTGGGAGACCCAGTACTTC; CDR3: CASSDSAALWETQYF
size: NA; D: TRBD1; J: TRBJ2-2; length: 17; V: TRBV12-5; DNA: TGTGCTAGTGCCAACCTCCCGGGGACAGAGAACACCGGGGAGCTGTTTTTT; CDR3: CASANLPGTENTGELFF
size: NA; D: NA; J: TRBJ2-3; length: 16; V: TRBV9; DNA: TGTGCCAGCAGCGCCCGACTGGTTGGTAGCACAGATACGCAGTATTTT; CDR3: CASSARLVGSTDTQYF
size: few; D: NA; J: TRBJ2-3; length: 15; V: TRBV7-2; DNA: TGTGCCAGCAGCCCCGATAGCGGAGGCACAGATACGCAGTATTTT; CDR3: CASSPDSGGTDTQYF
size: NA; D: NA; J: TRBJ2-5; length: 14; V: TRBV11-2; DNA: TGTGCCAGCAGCTTAACAGGGGGGGAAGAGACCCAGTACTTC; CDR3: CASSLTGGEETQYF
size: few; D: NA; J: TRBJ2-7; length: 14; V: TRBV6-1; DNA: TGTGCCAGCATCCAGGAGGGTAGCGCCCACGAGCAGTACTTC; CDR3: CASIQEGSAHEQYF
size: NA; D: NA; J: TRBJ1-2; length: 12; V: TRBV19; DNA: TGTGCCAGTGGGCCCCCGAACTATGGCTACACCTTC; CDR3: CASGPPNYGYTF
size: NA; D: NA; J: TRBJ2-3; length: 13; V: TRBV5-6; DNA: TGTGCCAGCAGCGACGATTTGACAGATACGCAGTATTTT; CDR3: CASSDDLTDTQYF
size: NA; D: NA; J: TRBJ2-5; length: 14; V: TRBV9; DNA: TGTGCCAGCAGCGTAGGGGGTAGTCAGGAGACCCAGTACTTC; CDR3: CASSVGGSQETQYF
size: NA; D: NA; J: TRBJ2-2; length: 16; V: TRBV6-5; DNA: TGTGCCAGCAGTTATGGGCCGGGGAGAAACACCGGGGAGCTGTTTTTT; CDR3: CASSYGPGRNTGELFF
size: NA; D: NA; J: TRBJ2-7; length: 13; V: TRBV29-1; DNA: TGCAGCGCCGCCCGGACAGAAGCTTACGAGCAGTACTTC; CDR3: CSAARTEAYEQYF
size: once; D: NA; J: TRBJ1-2; length: 15; V: TRBV9; DNA: TGTGCCAGCAGCGTAATTCCGGGCCTAAACTATGGCTACACCTTC; CDR3: CASSVIPGLNYGYTF
size: NA; D: TRBD1; J: TRBJ2-4; length: 15; V: TRBV6-6; DNA: TGTGCCAGCAGCAGCTACCGACAGGGGGGGAACATTCAGTACTTC; CDR3: CASSSYRQGGNIQYF
size: few; D: NA; J: TRBJ1-1; length: 11; V: TRBV7-9; DNA: TGTGCCAGCAGCAATTCAAATGAAGCTTTCTTT; CDR3: CASSNSNEAFF
size: NA; D: NA; J: TRBJ2-5; length: 13; V: TRBV2; DNA: TGTGCCAGCAGTCCCACAGGGATGGAGACCCAGTACTTC; CDR3: CASSPTGMETQYF
size: NA; D: TRBD2; J: TRBJ2-1; length: 14; V: TRBV6-5; DNA: TGTGCCAGCAGAGCTCTAGCGGGAGGGGATGAGCAGTTCTTC; CDR3: CASRALAGGDEQFF
size: NA; D: NA; J: TRBJ2-3; length: 11; V: TRBV5-6; DNA: TGTGCCAGCCGGGAAGGAGATACGCAGTATTTT; CDR3: CASREGDTQYF
size: NA; D: NA; J: TRBJ1-5; length: 15; V: TRBV7-2; DNA: TGTGCCAGCAGCGAAGCCGGGGGTATCAATCAGCCCCAGCATTTT; CDR3: CASSEAGGINQPQHF
size: NA; D: NA; J: TRBJ2-5; length: 15; V: TRBV11-1; DNA: TGTGCCAGCAGCCAAGAGTGGGGCTTCTCGGAGACCCAGTACTTC; CDR3: CASSQEWGFSETQYF
size: NA; D: NA; J: TRBJ1-2; length: 14; V: TRBV4-3; DNA: TGCGCCAGCAGCCAAAACACAGGGCCTTATGGCTACACCTTC; CDR3: CASSQNTGPYGYTF
size: NA; D: NA; J: TRBJ1-5; length: 16; V: TRBV6-5; DNA: TGTGCCAGCAGTTACTCGGCTCCGGGGATGAATCAGCCCCAGCATTTT; CDR3: CASSYSAPGMNQPQHF
size: NA; D: NA; J: TRBJ2-1; length: 16; V: TRBV7-6; DNA: TGTGCCAGCAGCTTACTTAGCGGACCCTCTTGGAATGAGCAGTTCTTC; CDR3: CASSLLSGPSWNEQFF
size: NA; D: TRBD2; J: TRBJ2-1; length: 15; V: TRBV7-2; DNA: TGTGCCAGCAGCCCGAGCGGGAGTCGCAACAATGAGCAGTTCTTC; CDR3: CASSPSGSRNNEQFF
size: NA; D: TRBD2; J: TRBJ2-1; length: 16; V: TRBV19; DNA: TGTGCCAGTAGTATATCGGATAGCGGGGGGGACAATGAGCAGTTCTTC; CDR3: CASSISDSGGDNEQFF
size: many; D: TRBD1; J: TRBJ2-4; length: 15; V: TRBV7-9; DNA: TGTGCCAGCAGCTTAGGGACAGGGGCCAAAAACATTCAGTACTTC; CDR3: CASSLGTGAKNIQYF
size: NA; D: TRBD1; J: TRBJ2-7; length: 12; V: TRBV11-3; DNA: TGTGCCAGCAGCTTTAAGAGGGACAGGGGGTACTTC; CDR3: CASSFKRDRGYF
size: NA; D: NA; J: TRBJ2-7; length: 14; V: TRBV7-9; DNA: TGTGCCAGCAGCGTCTCGGGACGGCACTACGAGCAGTACTTC; CDR3: CASSVSGRHYEQYF
size: NA; D: NA; J: TRBJ2-7; length: 16; V: TRBV2; DNA: TGTGCCAGCAGTGAAGTCCCGGCAGACTATACCTACGAGCAGTACTTC; CDR3: CASSEVPADYTYEQYF
size: NA; D: NA; J: TRBJ1-1; length: 13; V: TRBV4-3; DNA: TGCGCCAGCAGCCAAGATAGGGGCACTGAAGCTTTCTTT; CDR3: CASSQDRGTEAFF
size: few; D: NA; J: TRBJ1-4; length: 12; V: TRBV5-6; DNA: TGTGCCAGCAGCTTGGGCCAGAGCAAACTGTTTTTT; CDR3: CASSLGQSKLFF
size: NA; D: NA; J: TRBJ2-7; length: 13; V: TRBV5-8; DNA: TGTGCCAGCAGCTTAAAGGCCGAGTACGAGCAGTACTTC; CDR3: CASSLKAEYEQYF
size: NA; D: NA; J: TRBJ2-3; length: 14; V: TRBV5-6; DNA: TGTGCCAGCAGCTTAGGGCAGCTCACAGATACGCAGTATTTT; CDR3: CASSLGQLTDTQYF
size: NA; D: NA; J: TRBJ2-3; length: 16; V: TRBV6-6; DNA: TGTGCCAGCAGTTACTCGAGGGGAGAGAGAACAGATACGCAGTATTTT; CDR3: CASSYSRGERTDTQYF
size: NA; D: NA; J: TRBJ1-5; length: 11; V: TRBV2; DNA: TGTGCCAGCAGTGATTCTCAGCCCCAGCATTTT; CDR3: CASSDSQPQHF
size: NA; D: NA; J: TRBJ2-7; length: 14; V: TRBV5-5; DNA: TGTGCCAGCAGCTTGGCCCAAGGCCCCTACGAGCAGTACTTC; CDR3: CASSLAQGPYEQYF
size: NA; D: NA; J: TRBJ2-2; length: 13; V: TRBV6-5; DNA: TGTGCCAGCACCCTGGTTTACGGAGGGGAGCTGTTTTTT; CDR3: CASTLVYGGELFF
size: NA; D: NA; J: TRBJ2-3; length: 15; V: TRBV6-4; DNA: TGTGCCAGCAGTGACTCCATGGACACCTCAGATACGCAGTATTTT; CDR3: CASSDSMDTSDTQYF